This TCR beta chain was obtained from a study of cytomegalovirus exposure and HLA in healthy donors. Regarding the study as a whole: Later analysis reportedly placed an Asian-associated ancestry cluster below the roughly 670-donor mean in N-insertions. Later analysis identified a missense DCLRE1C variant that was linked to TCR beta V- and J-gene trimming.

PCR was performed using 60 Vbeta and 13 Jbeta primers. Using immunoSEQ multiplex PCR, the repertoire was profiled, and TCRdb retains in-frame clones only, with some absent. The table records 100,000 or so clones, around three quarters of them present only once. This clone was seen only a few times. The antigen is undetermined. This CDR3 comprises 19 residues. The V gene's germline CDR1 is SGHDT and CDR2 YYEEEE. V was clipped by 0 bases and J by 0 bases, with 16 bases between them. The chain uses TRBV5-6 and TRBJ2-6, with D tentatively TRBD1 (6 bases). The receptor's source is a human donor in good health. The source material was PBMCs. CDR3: CASSLGGTGTNSGANVLTF. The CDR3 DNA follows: TGTGCCAGCAGCTTGGGAGGAACAGGGACAAACTCTGGGGCCAACGTCCTGACTTTC.